This TCR beta chain is drawn from a study of T cells in Graves' hyperthyroidism and ophthalmopathy. Broader study findings: The model identified upcoming ophthalmopathy a median approximately six months ahead of onset.

Germline CDR1 reads MNHEY; CDR2 reads SVGEGT. This CDR3 region has 15 residues. Trimming pared 1 base from V and 4 bases from J, leaving 13 bases between. Those patients with uncontrolled infection, other autoimmune disease, pregnancy or lactation were excluded. What was amplified from RNA transcripts were TCR beta CDR3 regions. First-round RT-PCR of the TCR CDR3 relied on the HTBI primer set. TCRdb re-analysed the multiplex PCR reads in MiXCR, keeping a single row per CDR3 protein. The sample shows more than 300,000 distinct CDR3 sequences, around a sixth of them seen only once. This clonotype was observed many times. The target antigen is unknown.

Sequenced material: blood. The sequence derives from a man in his late teens or twenties with Graves' ophthalmopathy. The chain links TRBV6-2 or TRBV6-3 to TRBJ1-2; the D is unclear. CDR3 in DNA: TGTGCCAGCAGTTACTTACTTCAGGAGCCCTATGGCTACACCTTC. Its translation: CASSYLLQEPYGYTF.